This T cell receptor beta chain stems from a study of T cell responses to AZD1222 COVID-19 vaccine (TCRdb year 2021). Some background on the complete study: AZD1222 recipients with second doses at about 4 weeks or about 12 weeks were pooled, because spike-specific TCR depth and breadth did not differ between schedules. TCR sequencing was performed for about 240 trial participants, of whom around 200 were given two doses of AZD1222 and roughly 25 were given two doses of MenACWY control vaccine. Trial participants were enrolled by age into 18-55, 56-69 and 70-plus year subgroups, with approximately 160, 26 and 62 TCR-sequenced participants respectively. What the study reported, not specific to this receptor: Because no day 14 peak-response samples were available, repertoires were characterized only after the peak T cell response. After two AZD1222 doses, both the breadth and the depth of spike-specific TCRs were significantly higher than at day 0 and than in MenACWY recipients. In the small 56-69-year group, the increase in depth fell short of significance, most likely because of low power. The vaccine-associated CD4 TCRs covered the entire spike protein, and the dominant responses fell in regions 160-218 and 743-854. Reportedly, almost half of the unique spike-specific TCRs recognized epitopes lying outside the regions that are mutated in the B.1.351 and B.1.1.7 variants. Participants were mostly white British, with more females than males. The authors suggested clonal diversity may have been underestimated. Conclusions about previously exposed vaccinees are limited because only six or seven AZD1222 recipients were SARS-CoV-2 seropositive at baseline.

V drops 7 bases and J drops 6 bases, leaving 10 bases in between. Inclusive of the bounding cysteine and phenylalanine, the CDR3 is 11 residues long. Just CDR3 DNA is preserved here, 33 bases in frame from base 1. The germline V gene gives CDR1 as SQVTM and CDR2 as ANQGSEA. Notes on this clone: The antigen it recognizes is unknown. Base-call qualities are not available, and no considerably larger clone is one nucleotide away.

According to the study, the label for this sample's time point signals: baseline before first vaccination. Vaccinee samples came from UK trials COV001 and COV002, including a single-blind randomized controlled phase 2/3 trial of AZD1222 (ChAdOx1 nCoV-19) in healthy adults. For TCRbeta chain sequencing, PBMC samples from trial participants were taken at day 0 and at day 28 after the second dose. The CDR3 regions of human TCRbeta chains were analyzed by immunosequencing. Turning to the authors' computational methods: TCRs in the repertoires were compared against a reference library of SARS-CoV-2-specific TCRs that had been generated with the MIRA antigen-specificity platform. Breadth meant the fraction of unique TCRs that were SARS-CoV-2-associated, whereas depth meant the fraction of total T cells that were SARS-CoV-2-associated. Using the MIRA data, every spike-specific TCR was mapped to the spike region that the TCR reacted to and assigned to either a CD4 or a CD8 class. Log10-transformed breadth and depth values were compared by one-way ANOVA with Sidak's multiple comparisons tests. What TCRdb holds here is the immuneACCESS table cut down to in-frame rearrangements. Part of the clones is not present; checked against another copy, under half of the missing clones reflect an unresolved V gene, and the others are unexplained. That table gives V, J and clone size, and the DNA gave D and trimming. This sample holds 90,000 to 150,000 clones; about nine tenths were observed only once. Clones ranked in the top ten supply around 5% of the sample.

The source material was peripheral blood, sampled on day 0 of AZD1222 vaccination. In this chain, TRBV29-1 is recombined with TRBJ2-1; the D gene is perhaps TRBD2, from 5 matching bases. The TCR comes from an adult in good health. The bases read TGCAGCGCCGACTACAGCAATGAGCAGTTCTTC. Protein translation: CSADYSNEQFF.